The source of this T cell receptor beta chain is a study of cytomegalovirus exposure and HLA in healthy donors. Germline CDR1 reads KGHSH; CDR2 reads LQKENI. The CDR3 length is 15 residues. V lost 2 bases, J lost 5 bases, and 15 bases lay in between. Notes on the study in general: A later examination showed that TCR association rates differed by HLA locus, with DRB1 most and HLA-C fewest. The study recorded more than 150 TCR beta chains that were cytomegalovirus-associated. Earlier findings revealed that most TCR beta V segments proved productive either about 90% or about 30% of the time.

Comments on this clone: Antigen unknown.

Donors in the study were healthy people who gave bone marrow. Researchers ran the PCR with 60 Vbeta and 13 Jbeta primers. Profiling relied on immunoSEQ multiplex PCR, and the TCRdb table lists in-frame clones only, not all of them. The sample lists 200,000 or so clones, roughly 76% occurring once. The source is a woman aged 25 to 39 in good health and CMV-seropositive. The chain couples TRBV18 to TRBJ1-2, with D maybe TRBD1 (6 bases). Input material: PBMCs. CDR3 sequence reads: CASSPKGGILYGYTF. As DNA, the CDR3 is TGTGCCAGCTCACCAAAAGGGGGAATACTATATGGCTACACCTTC.